This T cell receptor beta chain was retrieved from a study of blood T cell repertoires in COVID-19. Background on the study: The United States, Italy and Spain provided the acute and convalescent COVID-19 samples. T cells, B-cell-depleted T cells, or PBMCs supplied cDNA or gDNA.

Enrollees, about 18 to 89 years old, lived in about two dozen US areas. Original methodology: Amplification of reference gene primers provided the estimated nucleated cell counts. Assay: immunoSEQ multiplex PCR; the TCRdb copy retains only in-frame clones and omits some. Clone size and V and J calls were adopted from that table, with D and trimming inferred from the DNA. The sample gives approximately 190,000 clones, roughly 84% of which show up once; around 3.1% is in the top ten. The germline CDR1 and CDR2 sequences are SGHKS and YYEKEE (reference sequence). The CDR3 has 14 amino acids. The J segment lost 6 bases and the V segment lost 4 bases, leaving 6 bases of the junction unmatched.

Sequences were obtained from PBMCs or T cells enriched from blood (not recorded which). The rearrangement joins TRBV5-5 to TRBJ2-1; 8 bases align to TRBD1. The receptor was derived from a woman aged 30 to 39 who had been exposed to COVID-19. CDR3: CASSRDRGFNEQFF. CDR3 nucleotides: TGTGCCAGCAGCAGAGACAGGGGTTTCAATGAGCAGTTCTTC. Together with reference TRBV5-5 and TRBJ2-1, the CDR3 gives the full variable domain: DAGVTQSPTHLIKTRGQQVTLRCSPISGHKSVSWYQQVLGQGPQFIFQYYEKEERGRGNFPDRFSARQFPNYSSELNVNALLLGDSALYLCASSRDRGFNEQFFGPGTRLTVL.